This record covers a single T cell receptor beta chain. The CDR3 loop spans 16 amino acids. Trimming left V 4 bases short and J 4 bases short, with 18 bases between. The V gene's germline CDR1 is LNHDA and CDR2 SQIVND (reference sequence). The data belong to a study of OX40 agonist ivuxolimab in advanced cancers. About the research overall: One hepatocellular carcinoma and a couple of cutaneous melanoma patients partially responded.

Here immunoSEQ multiplex PCR was the method, and the copy in TCRdb shows in-frame clones only, minus some. The sample yields over 80,000 clones, about 90% seen once. With baseline, cycle 4 day 1, and cycle 7 day 1 as timepoints, blood was sampled. The TCR comes from an adult with an advanced solid tumor such as melanoma, head and neck, liver or kidney cancer. Sequencing used CD4+ or CD8+ T cells sorted from blood, obtained in a trial of the OX40 agonist ivuxolimab. V usage is TRBV19 and J usage is TRBJ2-3, with D uncertain. This CDR3 is CASSNPGAAVADTQYF. CDR3 sequence (DNA): TGTGCCAGTAGTAACCCCGGCGCTGCTGTCGCAGATACGCAGTATTTT.